Shown below are 25 T cell receptor beta chains from a single sample sequenced in a study of regulatory T cells in long-lasting Graves disease. Construction of the TCR beta libraries employed iRepertoire HTBI primers in conjunction with Arm-PCR of CDR3 regions. TCRdb passed the multiplex PCR reads through MiXCR, listing each CDR3 protein once. The sample records hundreds of thousands of distinct CDR3 sequences, about 14% being singletons. As to time point: newly diagnosed GD, antithyroid drugs for less than 3 months. PBMC RNA served as the TCR library source. These sequences were also reported in another study, on T cells in Graves' hyperthyroidism and ophthalmopathy.

The specimen comprised peripheral blood mononuclear cells (PBMCs), sampled at new diagnosis, from a patient treated with antithyroid drugs. These receptors all stem from a man younger than 40 with Graves disease.

This clonotype was recorded a few times. The chain recombines TRBV18 with TRBJ2-7; D not resolved. The length of the CDR3 is 15 residues. The germline V and J ends were trimmed by 3 bases and 0 bases, with 12 bases remaining between them. Looked up from germline, CDR1 is KGHSH and CDR2 is LQKENI. The CDR3: CASSPESGLSYEQYF. The CDR3 nucleotides are TGTGCCAGCTCACCTGAATCGGGCCTCTCCTACGAGCAGTACTTC. The full variable domain, its missing parts supplied by reference TRBV18 and TRBJ2-7, is NAGVMQNPRHLVRRRGQEARLRCSPMKGHSHVYWYRQLPEEGLKFMVYLQKENIIDESGMPKERFSAEFPKEGPSILRIQQVVRGDSAAYFCASSPESGLSYEQYFGPGTRLTVT.

This clonotype was found a few times. The chain uses TRBV30 and TRBJ2-3; D uncertain. Germline lookup yields CDR1 GTSNPN and CDR2 SVGIG (reference sequence). V was trimmed by 4 bases and J by 1 base, leaving 9 bases between them. CDR3 size: 13 residues. CDR3 residues: CAWTTAGTDTQYF. The CDR3 DNA sequence: TGTGCCTGGACCACGGCAGGCACAGATACGCAGTATTTT.

In this sample, this clonotype turned up many times. The chain employs TRBV11-3 and TRBJ2-1; the match to TRBD2 covers 10 bases. The trim removed 3 bases at V and 5 bases at J, leaving 4 bases unmatched. The CDR3 sequence is 15 residues long. Germline CDR1 is SGHNT and CDR2 is YENEEA. The CDR3 spells CASSLEREGDNEQFF. In DNA form, the CDR3 reads TGTGCCAGCAGCTTGGAGCGGGAGGGAGACAATGAGCAGTTCTTC.

This clonotype was observed at least ten times. The V call is TRBV2, the J call TRBJ2-1, with D tentatively TRBD2 (6 bases). This CDR3 has 13 residues. Germline V CDR1 and CDR2: SNHLY, FYNNEI. The CDR3 reads CAALGLGANEQFF. The CDR3 DNA sequence: TGTGCGGCCCTGGGACTCGGCGCAAATGAGCAGTTCTTC.

This clonotype appeared a few times. The rearrangement joins TRBV20-1 to TRBJ1-1; TRBD1 aligns across 7 bases. There are 13 residues in the CDR3. The J segment lost 6 bases and the V segment lost 3 bases, leaving 7 bases of the junction unmatched. Germline V CDR1 and CDR2: DFQATT, SNEGSKA (reference sequence). The CDR3 region is CSASDRERAEAFF. CDR3 DNA: TGCAGTGCTAGCGACAGGGAGAGAGCTGAAGCTTTCTTT.

This clonotype showed up many times. V gene TRBV20-1 combines with J gene TRBJ2-2, with D possibly matching TRBD2 (5 bases). V was pared by 1 base and J by 4 bases, with 10 bases between. In germline, CDR1 is DFQATT, CDR2 SNEGSKA (reference sequence). The CDR3 covers 14 residues. The CDR3 region is CSARAGMVTGELFF. The CDR3 nucleotides read TGCAGTGCTAGAGCGGGGATGGTCACCGGGGAGCTGTTTTTT.

This clonotype was seen repeatedly, ten times or more. The V gene is TRBV27, the J gene TRBJ2-7, with D possibly matching TRBD2 (5 bases). CDR3 length: 15 amino acids. Per germline, CDR1 MNHEY and CDR2 SMNVEV (reference sequence). The V and J ends lost 4 bases and 2 bases respectively, with 15 bases between them. Written as DNA, the CDR3 is TGTGCCAGCAGTTGGAGGCCCTTCGAGACCTACGAGCAGTACTTC. It is translated as CASSWRPFETYEQYF.

The rearrangement joins TRBV20-1 to TRBJ1-1; a possible D gene is TRBD1 (6 bases). The length of the CDR3 is 11 residues. Germline loops: CDR1 DFQATT, CDR2 SNEGSKA (reference sequence). V was shortened by 5 bases and J by 7 bases, with 11 bases between the two germline ends. The CDR3 is CSAGRDNEAFF. The CDR3 bases are TGCAGTGCTGGCCGGGACAATGAAGCTTTCTTT.

Only a few counts were recorded for this clonotype. J is TRBJ2-1 and V is TRBV6-5, with 9 bases identical to TRBD1. CDR1 is MNHEY, CDR2 SVGAGI, per germline. J lost 5 bases, V lost 2 bases, and 10 bases had no gene match. The CDR3 extends over 17 amino acids. This chain's CDR3 is CASSYHIGTGSNNEQFF. Here the CDR3 DNA reads TGTGCCAGCAGTTACCACATCGGGACAGGGTCCAACAATGAGCAGTTCTTC.

The sample holds many counts of this clonotype. The chain couples TRBV6-1 to TRBJ2-5; TRBD2 might be the D (6 bases). The germline CDR1 and CDR2 sequences are MNHNS and SASEGT. This CDR3 is 13 amino acids long. Trimming cost V 1 base and J 5 bases, with 8 bases left between them. The CDR3 protein is CASSEGDSETQYF. Here the CDR3 DNA reads TGTGCCAGCAGTGAAGGGGACTCGGAGACCCAGTACTTC.

V usage is TRBV5-1 and J usage is TRBJ2-7, with TRBD1 identical over 7 bases. V was clipped by 4 bases and J by 5 bases; unmatched bases: 9. The CDR3 consists of 14 residues. Germline-derived CDR1 and CDR2 are SGHRS and YFSETQ. CDR3 in DNA: TGCGCCAGCAGCCTTACAGGGGTGAGAGACGAGCAGTACTTC. It is translated as CASSLTGVRDEQYF.

The chain joins TRBV27 to TRBJ1-5; no definite D call. Germline V gives CDR1 MNHEY, CDR2 SMNVEV (reference sequence). With 5 bases removed from V and 11 bases from J, the gap between germline ends came to 16 bases. This CDR3 has 13 residues. CDR3 DNA: TGTGCCAGCAGTCCTAGCGGGGTTTTGGCCCAGCATTTT. The encoded protein is CASSPSGVLAQHF.

There are many counts of this clonotype. The chain links TRBV5-1 to TRBJ2-2; D unresolved. Trimming took 0 bases from V and 9 from J, leaving 3 bases between them. Germline V gene lookup returns CDR1 SGHRS and CDR2 YFSETQ. The CDR3 is 11 amino acids. The CDR3 protein is CASSLARELFF. The CDR3 DNA is TGCGCCAGCAGCTTGGCCAGGGAGCTGTTTTTT.

This clonotype was seen at least ten times. V usage is TRBV6-1 and J usage is TRBJ2-7; TRBD2 aligns across 8 bases. In germline, CDR1 is MNHNS, CDR2 SASEGT. The ends lost 10 bases at V and 3 bases at J; junction bases unmatched: 14. The CDR3 is 15 amino acids. Here the CDR3 reads CATYYYAGGVYEQYF. CDR3 bases: TGTGCCACCTATTACTATGCGGGAGGAGTCTACGAGCAGTACTTC.

This clonotype showed up just a few times. J is TRBJ2-1 and V is TRBV4-1, with TRBD1 as a possible D gene (5 bases). The CDR3 is 14 amino acids. CDR1 is MGHRA and CDR2 is YSYEKL in the germline V gene. The V end was cut by 1 base, the J end by 6 bases, with 10 bases between. CDR3 sequence: CASSQGQGGNEQFF. In DNA form, the CDR3 reads TGCGCCAGCAGCCAAGGTCAGGGTGGCAATGAGCAGTTCTTC.

This clonotype was counted between two and nine times. The chain combines TRBV29-1 with TRBJ2-3; D is perhaps TRBD1 (5 bases). CDR3 length equals 14 residues. The V and J ends lost 8 bases and 7 bases respectively, with 22 bases between them. In germline, CDR1 is SQVTM, CDR2 ANQGSEA. The CDR3 is CSSPGRKDPNTQYF. The CDR3 DNA reads as TGCAGCTCTCCAGGGCGGAAGGACCCCAATACGCAGTATTTT.

This clonotype was detected ten times or more. The rearrangement joins TRBV20-1 to TRBJ2-1; a weak D match, TRBD2 (6 bases). CDR1 DFQATT and CDR2 SNEGSKA come from the germline V gene (reference sequence). Trimming took 0 bases from V and 10 from J, leaving 13 bases between them. The CDR3 has 13 amino acids. CDR3 sequence reads: CSARDDGRGEQFF. In DNA form, the CDR3 reads TGCAGTGCTAGAGATGACGGGAGAGGCGAGCAGTTCTTC.

This clonotype was recorded at least ten times. The rearrangement joins TRBV29-1 to TRBJ2-7; 9 bases line up with TRBD1. The J segment lost 7 bases and the V segment lost 3 bases, leaving 4 bases of the junction unmatched. The CDR3 loop spans 12 amino acids. Germline V lookup: CDR1 SQVTM, CDR2 ANQGSEA. Here the CDR3 reads CSVDPTGGEQYF. For the CDR3, the DNA is TGCAGCGTTGACCCGACAGGGGGTGAGCAGTACTTC.

A few counts support this clonotype. The chain employs TRBV20-1 and TRBJ2-5; maybe TRBD2 (5 bases). Per germline, CDR1 DFQATT and CDR2 SNEGSKA (reference sequence). Trimming took off 1 base at V and 4 bases at J, with 10 bases between the two ends. This CDR3 is 13 amino acids long. Here the CDR3 reads CSARVSRVETQYF. The CDR3 bases are TGCAGTGCTAGAGTCTCGAGGGTAGAGACCCAGTACTTC.

This clonotype was counted ten times or more. The J gene is TRBJ1-5, the V gene TRBV5-5, with TRBD1 as a possible D gene (5 bases). The CDR3 length is 18 residues. The germline V and J ends were trimmed by 4 bases and 0 bases, with 20 bases remaining between them. Germline CDR1 and CDR2: SGHKS and YYEKEE (reference sequence). The CDR3 region is CASSGAWTLKDSNQPQHF. The CDR3 region has the DNA TGTGCCAGCAGCGGTGCGTGGACACTAAAAGATAGCAATCAGCCCCAGCATTTT.

The J gene is TRBJ2-3, the V gene TRBV29-1, with D perhaps given as TRBD1 or TRBD2 (6 bases each). The CDR3 has 15 amino acids. The ends were cut back, 3 bases at V and 4 bases at J, with 17 bases in the middle. From germline, CDR1 is SQVTM and CDR2 ANQGSEA. The CDR3 here is CSVDPRQAGSDTQYF. DNA for the CDR3: TGCAGCGTTGACCCGAGACAGGCGGGGTCAGATACGCAGTATTTT.

This clonotype was observed many times. The genes are TRBV28 and TRBJ2-1, with 9 positions matching TRBD2. The ends lost 7 bases at V and 0 bases at J; junction bases unmatched: 1. Germline V gives CDR1 MDHEN, CDR2 SYDVKM. This CDR3 has 14 amino acids. The CDR3 bases are TGTGCCAGCATTAGCGGGAGCTCCTACAATGAGCAGTTCTTC. Encoded protein: CASISGSSYNEQFF.

This clonotype was recorded many times. The CDR3 here is CATSTDTALGKLFF. The DNA of the CDR3 is TGTGCCACCAGCACCGACACGGCGTTGGGAAAACTGTTTTTT. The chain is built from TRBV15 and TRBJ1-4, with D hard to call. Germline CDR1 LNHNV, CDR2 YYDKDF (reference sequence). The CDR3 covers 14 residues. V was trimmed by 4 bases and J by 10 bases, leaving 16 bases between them.

The chain is built from TRBV15 and TRBJ2-7; TRBD1 matches at 7 bases. The CDR3 is made up of 14 amino acids. The V and J ends lost 5 bases and 5 bases, in that order; junction bases with no gene match: 9. Germline values: CDR1 LNHNV, CDR2 YYDKDF (reference sequence). CDR3 protein: CATSGDRVGHEQYF. In nucleotides, the CDR3 is TGTGCCACCAGCGGCGACAGGGTCGGCCACGAGCAGTACTTC.

This clonotype showed up many times. This sequence joins TRBV5-1 and TRBJ2-1, with TRBD2 identical over 9 bases. After removal of 1 base from V and 7 bases from J, the junction contained 3 bases not matched to a gene. The CDR3 is made up of 14 amino acids. CDR1 and CDR2 (germline): SGHRS, YFSETQ. CDR3 residues: CASSLSSGGNEQFF. CDR3 coding DNA: TGCGCCAGCAGCTTGAGTAGCGGGGGAAATGAGCAGTTCTTC.